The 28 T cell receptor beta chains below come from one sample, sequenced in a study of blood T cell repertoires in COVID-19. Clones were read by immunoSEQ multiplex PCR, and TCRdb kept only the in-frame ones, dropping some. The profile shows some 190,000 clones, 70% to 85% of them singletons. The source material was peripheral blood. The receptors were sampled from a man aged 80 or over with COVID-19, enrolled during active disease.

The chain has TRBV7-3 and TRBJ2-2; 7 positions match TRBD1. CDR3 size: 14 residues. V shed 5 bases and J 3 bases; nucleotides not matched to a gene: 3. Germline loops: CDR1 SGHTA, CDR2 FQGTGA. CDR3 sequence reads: CASSRDSYTGELFF. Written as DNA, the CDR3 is TGTGCCAGCAGCCGGGACAGCTACACCGGGGAGCTGTTTTTT.

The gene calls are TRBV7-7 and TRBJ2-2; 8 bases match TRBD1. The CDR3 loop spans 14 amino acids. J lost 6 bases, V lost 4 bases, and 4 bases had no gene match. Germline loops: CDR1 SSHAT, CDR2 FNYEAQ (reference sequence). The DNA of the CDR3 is TGTGCCAGCAGCTCAGGACAGGGACCCGGGGAGCTGTTTTTT. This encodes CASSSGQGPGELFF.

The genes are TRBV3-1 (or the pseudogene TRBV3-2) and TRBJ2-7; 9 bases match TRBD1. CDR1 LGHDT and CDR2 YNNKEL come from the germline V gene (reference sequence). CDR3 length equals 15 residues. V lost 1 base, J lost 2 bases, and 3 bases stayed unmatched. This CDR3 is CASSQGQGGPYEQYF. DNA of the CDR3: TGTGCCAGCAGCCAAGGACAGGGGGGCCCCTACGAGCAGTACTTC.

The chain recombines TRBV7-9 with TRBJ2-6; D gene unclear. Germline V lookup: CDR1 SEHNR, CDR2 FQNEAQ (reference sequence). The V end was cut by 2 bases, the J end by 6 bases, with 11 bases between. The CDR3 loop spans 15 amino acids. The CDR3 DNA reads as TGTGCCAGCAGCTTAAGTTCCTTAGAGGCCAACGTCCTGACTTTC. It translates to CASSLSSLEANVLTF.

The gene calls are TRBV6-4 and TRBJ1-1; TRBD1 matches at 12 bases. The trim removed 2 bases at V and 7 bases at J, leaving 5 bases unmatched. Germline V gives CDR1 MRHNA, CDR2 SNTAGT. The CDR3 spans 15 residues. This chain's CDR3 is CASSDRDRGPSEAFF. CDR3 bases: TGTGCCAGCAGTGACCGGGACAGGGGGCCTAGTGAAGCTTTCTTT.

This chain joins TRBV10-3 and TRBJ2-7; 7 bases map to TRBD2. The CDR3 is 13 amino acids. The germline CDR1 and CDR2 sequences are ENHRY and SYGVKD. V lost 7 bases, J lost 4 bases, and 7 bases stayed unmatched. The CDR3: CAIMRGLTYEQYF. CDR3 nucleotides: TGTGCCATCATGAGGGGACTAACTTACGAGCAGTACTTC.

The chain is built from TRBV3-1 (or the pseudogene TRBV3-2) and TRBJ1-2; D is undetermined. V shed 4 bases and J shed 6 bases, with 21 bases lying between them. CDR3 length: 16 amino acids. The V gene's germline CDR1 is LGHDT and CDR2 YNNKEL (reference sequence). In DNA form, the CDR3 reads TGTGCCAGCAGCCTTAAGATTTTGTGGCGCCAGGATGGCTACACCTTC. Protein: CASSLKILWRQDGYTF.

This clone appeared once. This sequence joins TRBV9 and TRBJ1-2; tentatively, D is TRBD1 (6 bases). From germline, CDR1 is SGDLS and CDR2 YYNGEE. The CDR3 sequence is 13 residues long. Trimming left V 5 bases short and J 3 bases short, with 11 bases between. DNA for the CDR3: TGTGCCAGCAGTTATACAGGGTACTATGGCTACACCTTC. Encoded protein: CASSYTGYYGYTF.

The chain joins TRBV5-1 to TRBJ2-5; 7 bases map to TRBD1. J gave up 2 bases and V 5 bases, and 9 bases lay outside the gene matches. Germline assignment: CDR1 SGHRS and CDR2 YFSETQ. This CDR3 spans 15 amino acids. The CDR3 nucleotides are TGCGCCAGCAGAGAAGGGACAGACAAACAAGAGACCCAGTACTTC. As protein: CASREGTDKQETQYF.

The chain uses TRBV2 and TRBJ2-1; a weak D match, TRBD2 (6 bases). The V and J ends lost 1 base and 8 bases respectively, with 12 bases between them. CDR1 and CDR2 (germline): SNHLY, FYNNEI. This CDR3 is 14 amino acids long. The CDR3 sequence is CASSEEPGTYEQFF. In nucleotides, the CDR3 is TGTGCCAGCAGTGAAGAGCCAGGGACTTATGAGCAGTTCTTC. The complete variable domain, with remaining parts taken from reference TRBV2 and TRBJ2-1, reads EPEVTQTPSHQVTQMGQEVILRCVPISNHLYFYWYRQILGQKVEFLVSFYNNEISEKSEIFDDQFSVERPDGSNFTLKIRSTKLEDSAMYFCASSEEPGTYEQFFGPGTRLTVL.

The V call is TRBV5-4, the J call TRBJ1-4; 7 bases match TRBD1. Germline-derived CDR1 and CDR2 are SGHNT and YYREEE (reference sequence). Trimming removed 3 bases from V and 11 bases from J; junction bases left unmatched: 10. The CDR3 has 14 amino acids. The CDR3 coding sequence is TGTGCCAGCAGCTCCGGGACAGCCACGGCGAAACTGTTTTTT. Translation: CASSSGTATAKLFF.

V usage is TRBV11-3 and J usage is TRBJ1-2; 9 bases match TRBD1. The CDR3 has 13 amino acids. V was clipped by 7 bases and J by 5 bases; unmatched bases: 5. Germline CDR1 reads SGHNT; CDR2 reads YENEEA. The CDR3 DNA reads TGTGCCAGCACCCGGACAGGGGAATATGGCTACACCTTC. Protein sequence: CASTRTGEYGYTF.

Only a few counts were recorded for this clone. CDR3 coding DNA: TGTGCCAGCAGCTTAGAAATGACAGGGGTCCAAGAGACCCAGTACTTC. Translation: CASSLEMTGVQETQYF. The chain uses TRBV11-3 and TRBJ2-5; 8 positions match TRBD1. Per the germline V gene, CDR1 is SGHNT and CDR2 is YENEEA. The CDR3 is 16 amino acids. J gave up 1 base and V 0 bases, and 4 bases lay outside the gene matches.

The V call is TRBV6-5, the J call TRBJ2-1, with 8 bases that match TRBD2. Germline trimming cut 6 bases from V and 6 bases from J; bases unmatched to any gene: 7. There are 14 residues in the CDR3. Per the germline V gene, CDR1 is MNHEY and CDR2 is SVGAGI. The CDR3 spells CASSKSGGTNEQFF. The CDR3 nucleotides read TGTGCCAGCAGCAAAAGCGGGGGAACCAATGAGCAGTTCTTC.

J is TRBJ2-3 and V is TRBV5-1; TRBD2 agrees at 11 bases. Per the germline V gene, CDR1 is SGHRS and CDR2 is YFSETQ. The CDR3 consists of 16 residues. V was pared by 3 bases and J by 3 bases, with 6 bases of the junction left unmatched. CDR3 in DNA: TGCGCCAGCAGCTCGTTAGCGGGGGGGATGACAGATACGCAGTATTTT. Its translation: CASSSLAGGMTDTQYF.

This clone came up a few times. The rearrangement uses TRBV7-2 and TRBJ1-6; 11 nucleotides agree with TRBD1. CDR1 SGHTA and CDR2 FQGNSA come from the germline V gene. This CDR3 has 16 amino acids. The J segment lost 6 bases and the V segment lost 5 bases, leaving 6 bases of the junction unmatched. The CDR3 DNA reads TGTGCCAGCAGCCCTTGGACAGGGGGCTCTAATTCACCCCTCCACTTT. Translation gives CASSPWTGGSNSPLHF. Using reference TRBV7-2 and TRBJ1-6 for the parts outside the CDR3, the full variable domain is GAGVSQSPSNKVTEKGKDVELRCDPISGHTALYWYRQSLGQGLEFLIYFQGNSAPDKSGLPSDRFSAERTGGSVSTLTIQRTQQEDSAVYLCASSPWTGGSNSPLHFGNGTRLTVT.

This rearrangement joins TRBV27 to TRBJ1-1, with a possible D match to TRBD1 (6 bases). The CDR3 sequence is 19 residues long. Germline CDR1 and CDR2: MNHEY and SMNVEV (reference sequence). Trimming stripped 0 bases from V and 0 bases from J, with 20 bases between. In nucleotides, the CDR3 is TGTGCCAGCAGTTTATCGTTTGGGGGGGCGGCCTATTTGAACACTGAAGCTTTCTTT. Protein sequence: CASSLSFGGAAYLNTEAFF.

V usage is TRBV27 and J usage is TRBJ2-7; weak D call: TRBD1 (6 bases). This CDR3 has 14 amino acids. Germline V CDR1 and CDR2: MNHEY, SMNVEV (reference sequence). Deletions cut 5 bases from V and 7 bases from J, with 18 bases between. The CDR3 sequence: CASSPPGHSSEQYF. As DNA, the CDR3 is TGTGCCAGCAGTCCGCCGGGACATAGCTCGGAGCAGTACTTC.

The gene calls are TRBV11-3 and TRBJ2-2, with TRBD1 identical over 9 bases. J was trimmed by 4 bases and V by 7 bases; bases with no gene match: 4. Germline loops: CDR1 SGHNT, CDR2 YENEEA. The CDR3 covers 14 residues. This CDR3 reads CASNLDRGTGELFF. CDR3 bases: TGTGCCAGCAACCTGGACAGGGGCACCGGGGAGCTGTTTTTT.

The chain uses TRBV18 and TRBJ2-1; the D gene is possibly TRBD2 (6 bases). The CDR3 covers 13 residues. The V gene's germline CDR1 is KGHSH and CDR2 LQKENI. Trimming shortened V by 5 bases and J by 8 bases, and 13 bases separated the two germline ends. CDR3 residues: CASSTSRSDEQFF. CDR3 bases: TGTGCCAGCTCAACTAGCAGGTCCGATGAGCAGTTCTTC. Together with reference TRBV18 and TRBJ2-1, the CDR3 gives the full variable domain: NAGVMQNPRHLVRRRGQEARLRCSPMKGHSHVYWYRQLPEEGLKFMVYLQKENIIDESGMPKERFSAEFPKEGPSILRIQQVVRGDSAAYFCASSTSRSDEQFFGPGTRLTVL.

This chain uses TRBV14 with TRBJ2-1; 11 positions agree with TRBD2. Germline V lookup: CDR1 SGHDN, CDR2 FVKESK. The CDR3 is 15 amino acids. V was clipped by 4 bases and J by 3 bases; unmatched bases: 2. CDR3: CASSRLAGSYNEQFF. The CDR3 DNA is TGTGCCAGCAGCCGACTAGCGGGGAGCTACAATGAGCAGTTCTTC.

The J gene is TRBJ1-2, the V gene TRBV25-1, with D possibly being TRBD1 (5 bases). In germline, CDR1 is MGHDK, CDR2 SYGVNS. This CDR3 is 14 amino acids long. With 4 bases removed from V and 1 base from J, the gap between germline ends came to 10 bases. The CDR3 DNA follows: TGTGCCAGCAGTGGCCAGGGAGGTAACTATGGCTACACCTTC. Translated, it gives CASSGQGGNYGYTF.

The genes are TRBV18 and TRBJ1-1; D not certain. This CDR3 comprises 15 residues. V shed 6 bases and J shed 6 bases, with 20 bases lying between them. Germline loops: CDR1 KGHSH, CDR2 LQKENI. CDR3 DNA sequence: TGTGCCAGCTCGGCTAGAGTGGACTTACGGGCTGAAGCTTTCTTT. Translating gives CASSARVDLRAEAFF.

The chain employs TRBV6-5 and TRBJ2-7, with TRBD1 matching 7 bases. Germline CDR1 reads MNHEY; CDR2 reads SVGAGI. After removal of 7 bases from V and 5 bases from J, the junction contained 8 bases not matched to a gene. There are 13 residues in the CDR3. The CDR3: CASTRDRAHEQYF. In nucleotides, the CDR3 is TGTGCCAGCACCAGAGACAGGGCCCACGAGCAGTACTTC.

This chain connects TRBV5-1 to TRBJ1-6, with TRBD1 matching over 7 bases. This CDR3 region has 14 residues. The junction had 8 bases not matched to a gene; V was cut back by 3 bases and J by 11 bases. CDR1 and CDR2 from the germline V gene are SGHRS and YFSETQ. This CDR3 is CASSSTGNRAPLHF. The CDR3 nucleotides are TGCGCCAGCAGCTCGACAGGGAACCGGGCACCCCTCCACTTT.

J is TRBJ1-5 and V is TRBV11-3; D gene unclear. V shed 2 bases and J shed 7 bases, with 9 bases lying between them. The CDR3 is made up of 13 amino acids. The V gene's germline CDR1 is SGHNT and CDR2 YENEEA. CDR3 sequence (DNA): TGTGCCAGCAGCTTATCAGGAGGACAGCCCCAGCATTTT. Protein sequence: CASSLSGGQPQHF.

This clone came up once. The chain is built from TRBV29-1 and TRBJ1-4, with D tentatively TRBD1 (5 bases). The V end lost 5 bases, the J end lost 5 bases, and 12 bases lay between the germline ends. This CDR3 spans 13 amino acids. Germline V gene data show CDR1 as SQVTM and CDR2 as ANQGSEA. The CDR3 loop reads CSVRRGGNEKLFF. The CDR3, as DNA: TGCAGCGTTAGAAGGGGAGGGAATGAAAAACTGTTTTTT.

The CDR3 here is CASSEFSMGTAYSNQPQHF. The CDR3 coding sequence is TGTGCCAGCAGTGAATTTTCTATGGGGACAGCTTATAGCAATCAGCCCCAGCATTTT. This chain uses TRBV6-1 with TRBJ1-5; TRBD1 agrees at 7 bases. The CDR3 extends over 19 amino acids. Germline CDR1 MNHNS, CDR2 SASEGT. With V trimmed by 2 bases and J by 0 bases, 13 bases remained unmatched.